This entry concerns a single TCR beta chain. The antigen remains unidentified. Data came from immunoSEQ multiplex PCR; TCRdb stores just in-frame clones and leaves some out. The profile covers 2 million to 2.5 million clones, with under 95% appearing a single time and roughly 0.34% taken by the ten largest. This specimen comes from a study of shared clonotypes between healthy human individuals. Study-wide points: Approximately 5.3% was the fraction of naive CD4 clonotypes found shared across four donors.

The V and J ends lost 4 bases and 0 bases respectively, with 16 bases between them. CDR1 and CDR2 (germline): MDHEN, SYDVKM. This CDR3 is built from 17 residues. V is TRBV28 and J is TRBJ1-5, with unresolved D. The clonotype comes from a man younger than 35 in good health. Some clones in this sample may be carry-over from other donors' samples. Sample: naive CD4+ T cells from PBMCs. Subset indicated: CD45RA+ positively selected. CDR3 sequence (DNA): TGTGCCAGCAGTTCATCGACATACCCATATAGCAATCAGCCCCAGCATTTT. Its protein is CASSSSTYPYSNQPQHF.